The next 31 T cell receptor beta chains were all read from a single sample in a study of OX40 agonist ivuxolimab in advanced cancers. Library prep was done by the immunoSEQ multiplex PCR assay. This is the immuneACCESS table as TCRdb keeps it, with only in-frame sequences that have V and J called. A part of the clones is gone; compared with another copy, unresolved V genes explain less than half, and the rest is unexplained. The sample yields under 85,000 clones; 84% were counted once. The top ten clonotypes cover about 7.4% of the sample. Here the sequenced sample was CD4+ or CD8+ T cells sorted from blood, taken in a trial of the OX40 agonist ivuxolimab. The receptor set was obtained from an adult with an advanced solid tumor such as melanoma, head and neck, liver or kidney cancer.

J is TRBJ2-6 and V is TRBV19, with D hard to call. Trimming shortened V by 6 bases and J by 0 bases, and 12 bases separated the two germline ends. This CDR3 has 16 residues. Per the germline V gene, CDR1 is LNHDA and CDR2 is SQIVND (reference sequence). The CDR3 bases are TGTGCCAGTAGCGCCCGTTCGATCTCTGGGGCCAACGTCCTGACTTTC. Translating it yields CASSARSISGANVLTF.

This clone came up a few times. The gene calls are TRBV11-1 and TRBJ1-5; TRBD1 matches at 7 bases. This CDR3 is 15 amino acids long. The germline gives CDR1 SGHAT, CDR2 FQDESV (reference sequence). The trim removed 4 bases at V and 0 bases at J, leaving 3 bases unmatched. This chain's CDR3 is CASSWDSYSNQPQHF. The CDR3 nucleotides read TGTGCCAGCAGCTGGGACAGCTATAGCAATCAGCCCCAGCATTTT.

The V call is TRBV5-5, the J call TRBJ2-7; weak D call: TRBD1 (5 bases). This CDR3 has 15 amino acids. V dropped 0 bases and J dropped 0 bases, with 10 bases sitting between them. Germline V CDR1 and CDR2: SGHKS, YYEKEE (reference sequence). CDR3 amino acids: CASSLGTGVSYEQYF. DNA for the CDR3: TGTGCCAGCAGCTTGGGTACAGGCGTCTCCTACGAGCAGTACTTC.

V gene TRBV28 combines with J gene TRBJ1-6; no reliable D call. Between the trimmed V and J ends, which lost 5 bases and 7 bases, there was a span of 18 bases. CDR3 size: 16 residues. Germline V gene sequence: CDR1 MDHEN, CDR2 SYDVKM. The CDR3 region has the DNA TGTGCCAGCAGTCCCCGTCACACCTCCGGCAATTCACCCCTCCACTTT. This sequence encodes CASSPRHTSGNSPLHF. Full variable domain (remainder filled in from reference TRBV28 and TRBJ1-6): DVKVTQSSRYLVKRTGEKVFLECVQDMDHENMFWYRQDPGLGLRLIYFSYDVKMKEKGDIPEGYSVSREKKERFSLILESASTNQTSMYLCASSPRHTSGNSPLHFGNGTRLTVT.

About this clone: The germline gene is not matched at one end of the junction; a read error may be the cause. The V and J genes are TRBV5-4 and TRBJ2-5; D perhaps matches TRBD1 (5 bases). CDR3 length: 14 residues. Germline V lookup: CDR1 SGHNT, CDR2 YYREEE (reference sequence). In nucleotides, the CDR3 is TGTGCCAGCAGTTTGGGGCAGACCCAAGAGACCCAGTACTTC. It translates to CASSLGQTQETQYF. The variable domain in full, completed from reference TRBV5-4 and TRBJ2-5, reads ETGVTQSPTHLIKTRGQQVTLRCSSQSGHNTVSWYQQALGQGPQFIFQYYREEENGRGNFPPRFSGLQFPNYSSELNVNALELDDSALYLCASSLGQTQETQYFGPGTRLLVL.

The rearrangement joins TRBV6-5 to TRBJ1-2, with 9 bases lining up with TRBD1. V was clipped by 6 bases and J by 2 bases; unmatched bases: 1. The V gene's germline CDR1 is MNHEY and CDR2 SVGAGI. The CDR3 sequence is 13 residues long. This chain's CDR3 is CASRGTGNYGYTF. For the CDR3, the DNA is TGTGCCAGCAGGGGGACAGGGAACTATGGCTACACCTTC.

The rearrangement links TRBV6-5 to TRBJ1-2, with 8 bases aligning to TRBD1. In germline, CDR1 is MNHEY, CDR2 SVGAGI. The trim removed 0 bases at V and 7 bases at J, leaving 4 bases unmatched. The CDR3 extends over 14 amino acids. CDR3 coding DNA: TGTGCCAGCAGTTACTCGCCGACAGGGGCTGGCTACACCTTC. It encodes CASSYSPTGAGYTF.

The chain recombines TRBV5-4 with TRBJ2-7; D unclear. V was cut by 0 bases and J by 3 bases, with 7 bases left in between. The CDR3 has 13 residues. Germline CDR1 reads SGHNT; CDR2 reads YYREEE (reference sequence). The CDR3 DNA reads TGTGCCAGCAGCTTGGTGCCGAACTACGAGCAGTACTTC. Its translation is CASSLVPNYEQYF.

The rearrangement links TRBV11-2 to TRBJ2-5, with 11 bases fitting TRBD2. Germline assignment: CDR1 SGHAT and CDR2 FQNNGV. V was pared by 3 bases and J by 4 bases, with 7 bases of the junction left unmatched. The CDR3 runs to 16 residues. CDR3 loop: CASSLDGLAGPETQYF. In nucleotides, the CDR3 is TGTGCCAGCAGCTTGGATGGACTAGCGGGCCCAGAGACCCAGTACTTC.

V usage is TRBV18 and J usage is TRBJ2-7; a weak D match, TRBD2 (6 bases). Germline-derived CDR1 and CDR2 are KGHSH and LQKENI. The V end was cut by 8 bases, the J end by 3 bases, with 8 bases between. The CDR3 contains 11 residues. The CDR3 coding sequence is TGTGCCAGCACCGGGAGCTACGAGCAGTACTTC. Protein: CASTGSYEQYF. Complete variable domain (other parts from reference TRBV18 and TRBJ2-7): NAGVMQNPRHLVRRRGQEARLRCSPMKGHSHVYWYRQLPEEGLKFMVYLQKENIIDESGMPKERFSAEFPKEGPSILRIQQVVRGDSAAYFCASTGSYEQYFGPGTRLTVT.

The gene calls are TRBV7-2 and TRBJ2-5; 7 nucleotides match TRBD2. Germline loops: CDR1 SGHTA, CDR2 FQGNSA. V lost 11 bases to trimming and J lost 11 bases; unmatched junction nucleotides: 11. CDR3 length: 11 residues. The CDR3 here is CAEQWGGEQYF. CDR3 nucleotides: TGTGCCGAACAGTGGGGAGGGGAGCAGTACTTC.

CDR3 loop: CASSLGPDVYGYTF. The CDR3, as DNA: TGCGCCAGCAGCTTGGGGCCGGACGTCTATGGCTACACCTTC. This chain joins TRBV5-1 and TRBJ1-2; no reliable D call. Germline lookup yields CDR1 SGHRS and CDR2 YFSETQ. V was shortened by 0 bases and J by 4 bases, with 10 bases between the two germline ends. The CDR3 totals 14 residues.

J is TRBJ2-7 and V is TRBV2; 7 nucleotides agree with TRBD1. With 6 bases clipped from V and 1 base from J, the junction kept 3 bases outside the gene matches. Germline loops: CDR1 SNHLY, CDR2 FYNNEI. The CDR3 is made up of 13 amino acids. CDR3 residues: CASRDRRSYEQYF. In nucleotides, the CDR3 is TGTGCCAGCAGGGACAGGCGTTCCTACGAGCAGTACTTC.

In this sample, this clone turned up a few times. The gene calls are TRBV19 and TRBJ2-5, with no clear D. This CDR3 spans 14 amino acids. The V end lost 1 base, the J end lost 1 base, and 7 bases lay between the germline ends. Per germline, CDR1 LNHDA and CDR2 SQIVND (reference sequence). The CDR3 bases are TGTGCCAGTAGTATAGGTCCTAGCCAAGAGACCCAGTACTTC. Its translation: CASSIGPSQETQYF. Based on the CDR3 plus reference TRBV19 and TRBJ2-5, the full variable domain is DGGITQSPKYLFRKEGQNVTLSCEQNLNHDAMYWYRQDPGQGLRLIYYSQIVNDFQKGDIAEGYSVSREKKESFPLTVTSAQKNPTAFYLCASSIGPSQETQYFGPGTRLLVL.

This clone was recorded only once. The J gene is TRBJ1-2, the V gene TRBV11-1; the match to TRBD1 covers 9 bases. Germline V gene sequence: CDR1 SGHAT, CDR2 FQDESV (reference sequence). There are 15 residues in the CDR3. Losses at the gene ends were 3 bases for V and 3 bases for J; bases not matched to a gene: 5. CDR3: CASSLGTGTDYGYTF. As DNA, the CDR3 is TGTGCCAGCAGCTTGGGGACAGGGACGGACTATGGCTACACCTTC.

CDR3 bases: TGTGCCAGCAGCTCCGAAAAGGGGGCCTATGGCTACACCTTC. As protein: CASSSEKGAYGYTF. The chain combines TRBV7-9 with TRBJ1-2; 7 bases align to TRBD1. The CDR3 sequence is 14 residues long. CDR1 is SEHNR and CDR2 is FQNEAQ in the germline V gene (reference sequence). The J segment lost 4 bases and the V segment lost 4 bases, leaving 6 bases of the junction unmatched.

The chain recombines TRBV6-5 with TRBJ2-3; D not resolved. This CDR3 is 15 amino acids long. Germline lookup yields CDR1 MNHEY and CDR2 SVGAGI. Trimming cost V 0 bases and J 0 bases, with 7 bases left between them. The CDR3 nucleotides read TGTGCCAGCAGTTACTCCCTGATAAGCACAGATACGCAGTATTTT. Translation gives CASSYSLISTDTQYF.

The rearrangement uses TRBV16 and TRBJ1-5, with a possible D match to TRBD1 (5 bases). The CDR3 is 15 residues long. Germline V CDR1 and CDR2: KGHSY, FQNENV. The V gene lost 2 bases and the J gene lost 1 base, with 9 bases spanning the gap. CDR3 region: CASSQAGQSNQPQHF. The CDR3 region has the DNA TGTGCCAGCAGCCAAGCGGGGCAGAGCAATCAGCCCCAGCATTTT.

CDR3: CARTGGTIYF. The CDR3 bases are TGTGCCAGGACTGGCGGCACCATATATTTT. V gene TRBV6-5 combines with J gene TRBJ1-3; D remains ambiguous. The V end was cut by 9 bases, the J end by 9 bases, with 9 bases between. Germline assignment: CDR1 MNHEY and CDR2 SVGAGI. The CDR3 spans 10 residues.

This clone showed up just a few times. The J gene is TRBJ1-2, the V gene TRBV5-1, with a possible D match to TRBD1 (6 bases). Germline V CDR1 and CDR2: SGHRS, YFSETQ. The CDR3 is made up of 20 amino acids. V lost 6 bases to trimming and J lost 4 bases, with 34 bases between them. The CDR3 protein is CASKGGGTPLSSEFIYGYTF. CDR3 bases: TGCGCCAGCAAAGGAGGGGGGACGCCTTTATCATCCGAGTTTATCTATGGCTACACCTTC.

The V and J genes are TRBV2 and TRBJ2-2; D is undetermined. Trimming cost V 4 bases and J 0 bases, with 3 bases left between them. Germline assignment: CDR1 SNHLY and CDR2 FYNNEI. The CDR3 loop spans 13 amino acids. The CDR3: CASSGSNTGELFF. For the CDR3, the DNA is TGTGCCAGCAGTGGATCGAACACCGGGGAGCTGTTTTTT. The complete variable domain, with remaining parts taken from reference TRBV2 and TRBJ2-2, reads EPEVTQTPSHQVTQMGQEVILRCVPISNHLYFYWYRQILGQKVEFLVSFYNNEISEKSEIFDDQFSVERPDGSNFTLKIRSTKLEDSAMYFCASSGSNTGELFFGEGSRLTVL.

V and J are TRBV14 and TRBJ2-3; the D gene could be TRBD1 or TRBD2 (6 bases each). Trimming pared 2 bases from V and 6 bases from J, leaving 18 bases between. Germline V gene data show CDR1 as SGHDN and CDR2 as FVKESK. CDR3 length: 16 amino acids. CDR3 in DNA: TGTGCCAGCAGCCAAATCTTAGCGGTGGGGGGCGATACGCAGTATTTT. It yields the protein CASSQILAVGGDTQYF.

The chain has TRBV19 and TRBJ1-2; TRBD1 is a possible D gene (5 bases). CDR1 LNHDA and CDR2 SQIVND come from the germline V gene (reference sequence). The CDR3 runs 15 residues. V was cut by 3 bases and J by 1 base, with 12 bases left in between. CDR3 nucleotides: TGTGCCAGTAGTATGCGAGGGGCTGATAACTATGGCTACACCTTC. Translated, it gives CASSMRGADNYGYTF.

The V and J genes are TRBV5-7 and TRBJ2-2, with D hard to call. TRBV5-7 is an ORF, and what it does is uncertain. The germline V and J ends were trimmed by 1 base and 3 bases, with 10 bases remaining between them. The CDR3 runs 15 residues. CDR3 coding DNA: TGTGCCAGCAGCTTGATGCCCCCGGACACCGGGGAGCTGTTTTTT. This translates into CASSLMPPDTGELFF.

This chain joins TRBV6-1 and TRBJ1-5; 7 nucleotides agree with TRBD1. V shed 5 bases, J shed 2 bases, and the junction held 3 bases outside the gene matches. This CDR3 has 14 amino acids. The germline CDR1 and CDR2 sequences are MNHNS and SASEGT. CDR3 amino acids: CASSHRGGNQPQHF. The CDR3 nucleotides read TGTGCCAGCAGTCACAGGGGTGGCAATCAGCCCCAGCATTTT.

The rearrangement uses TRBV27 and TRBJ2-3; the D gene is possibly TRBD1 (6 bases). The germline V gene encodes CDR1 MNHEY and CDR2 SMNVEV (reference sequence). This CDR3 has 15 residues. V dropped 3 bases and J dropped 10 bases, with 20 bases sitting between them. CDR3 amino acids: CASSFTTGVGTAQYF. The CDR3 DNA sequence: TGTGCCAGCAGTTTCACGACAGGTGTAGGAACTGCGCAGTATTTT.

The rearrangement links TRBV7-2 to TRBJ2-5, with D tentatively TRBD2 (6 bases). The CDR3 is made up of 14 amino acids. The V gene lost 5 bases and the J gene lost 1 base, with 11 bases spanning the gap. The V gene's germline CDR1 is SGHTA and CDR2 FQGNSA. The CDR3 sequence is CASSMGLSQETQYF. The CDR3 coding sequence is TGTGCCAGCAGCATGGGACTGTCCCAAGAGACCCAGTACTTC.

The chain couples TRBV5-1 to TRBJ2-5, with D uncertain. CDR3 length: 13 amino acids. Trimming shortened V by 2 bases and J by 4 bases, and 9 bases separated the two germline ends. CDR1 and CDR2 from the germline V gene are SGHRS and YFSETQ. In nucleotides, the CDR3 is TGCGCCAGCAGCTTTAACCTCGGAGAGACCCAGTACTTC. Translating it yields CASSFNLGETQYF.

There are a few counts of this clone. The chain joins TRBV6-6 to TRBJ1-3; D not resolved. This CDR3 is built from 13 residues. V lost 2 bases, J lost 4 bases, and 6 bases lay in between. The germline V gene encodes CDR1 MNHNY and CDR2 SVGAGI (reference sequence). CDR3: CASSYDAGNTIYF. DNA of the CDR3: TGTGCCAGCAGTTACGATGCGGGAAACACCATATATTTT.

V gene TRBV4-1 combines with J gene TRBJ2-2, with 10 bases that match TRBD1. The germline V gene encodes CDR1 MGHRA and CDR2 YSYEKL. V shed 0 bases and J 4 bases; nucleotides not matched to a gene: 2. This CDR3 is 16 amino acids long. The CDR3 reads CASSQEDRGITGELFF. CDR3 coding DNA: TGCGCCAGCAGCCAAGAGGACAGGGGGATCACCGGGGAGCTGTTTTTT.

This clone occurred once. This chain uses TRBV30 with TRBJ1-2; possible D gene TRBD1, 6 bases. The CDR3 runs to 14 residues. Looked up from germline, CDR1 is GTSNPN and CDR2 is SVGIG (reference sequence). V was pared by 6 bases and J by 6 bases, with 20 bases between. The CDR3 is CACPSGGFMHGYTF. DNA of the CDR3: TGTGCCTGCCCGAGTGGGGGCTTTATGCATGGCTACACCTTC. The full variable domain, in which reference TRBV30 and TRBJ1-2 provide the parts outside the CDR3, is SQTIHQWPATLVQPVGSPLSLECTVEGTSNPNLYWYRQAAGRGLQLLFYSVGIGQISSEVPQNLSASRPQDRQFILSSKKLLLSDSGFYLCACPSGGFMHGYTFGSGTRLTVV.